Below are 30 T cell receptor beta chains sequenced from a single sample in a study of monozygotic twins with inflammatory bowel disease. TCRdb re-called the 5' RACE reads; every CDR3 protein appears as one record, without DNA. The sample data list more than 350,000 distinct CDR3 sequences. The sequencing sample was made of blood. Source of these receptors: a human donor with ulcerative colitis or Crohn's disease, or a healthy co-twin of an affected twin (not recorded which).

CDR3 sequence reads: CASSTLDEQYF. V usage is TRBV19 and J usage is TRBJ2-7; as DNA is missing, the TRBD1 call by TCRdb cannot be tested. The germline V gene has CDR1 LNHDA and CDR2 SQIVND (reference sequence). This CDR3 spans 11 amino acids.

The chain is built from TRBV5-6 and TRBJ1-1. This CDR3 comprises 12 residues. Germline V CDR1 and CDR2: SGHDT, YYEEEE. CDR3 sequence: CASSQLRTEAFF.

The rearrangement uses TRBV10-3 and TRBJ2-7. Germline CDR1 reads ENHRY; CDR2 reads SYGVKD. The length of the CDR3 is 12 residues. The CDR3 loop is CAISTGSYEQYF.

The rearrangement uses TRBV5-6 and TRBJ1-1; TCRdb names TRBD1, which stays unverified in the absence of DNA. Germline V gene sequence: CDR1 SGHDT, CDR2 YYEEEE. The CDR3 runs to 15 residues. CDR3 region: CASSTRQGVWTEAFF. Combining the CDR3 with reference TRBV5-6 and TRBJ1-1 gives the whole variable domain DAGVTQSPTHLIKTRGQQVTLRCSPKSGHDTVSWYQQALGQGPQFIFQYYEEEERQRGNFPDRFSGHQFPNYSSELNVNALLLGDSALYLCASSTRQGVWTEAFFGQGTRLTVV.

The V and J genes are TRBV10-2 and TRBJ1-1; as DNA is missing, the TRBD1 call by TCRdb cannot be tested. The CDR3 runs 15 residues. Germline CDR1 and CDR2: WSHSY and SAAADI. The CDR3 region is CATLTRDSGNTEAFF.

This rearrangement joins TRBV5-1 to TRBJ2-5. The CDR3 loop spans 14 amino acids. Germline V gives CDR1 SGHRS, CDR2 YFSETQ. The CDR3 loop reads CASSFGQSQETQYF.

The chain joins TRBV5-1 to TRBJ1-3; TCRdb's D call of TRBD1 is untestable without DNA. Germline V gene sequence: CDR1 SGHRS, CDR2 YFSETQ. The CDR3 is made up of 14 amino acids. CDR3 sequence reads: CASSLGQSGNTIYF.

This sequence joins TRBV5-1 and TRBJ2-2; TCRdb names TRBD1, which stays unverified in the absence of DNA. The CDR3 is 14 residues long. CDR1 SGHRS and CDR2 YFSETQ come from the germline V gene. The CDR3 reads CASSEGTDYGELFF.

The chain uses TRBV2 and TRBJ2-1; lacking DNA, the TRBD2 call made by TCRdb goes unchecked. The germline gives CDR1 SNHLY, CDR2 FYNNEI. The CDR3 loop spans 13 amino acids. This CDR3 reads CASNQLPTVEQFF.

The J gene is TRBJ1-1, the V gene TRBV5-1. The CDR3 has 13 residues. Per the germline V gene, CDR1 is SGHRS and CDR2 is YFSETQ. CDR3 sequence: CASSTSGETEAFF.

The V call is TRBV7-2, the J call TRBJ2-1; TCRdb lists TRBD1, though no DNA is available to test this call. CDR1 and CDR2 (germline): SGHTA, FQGNSA. The CDR3 runs to 12 residues. Here the CDR3 reads CASSSGGNEQFF.

The chain links TRBV6-2 or TRBV6-3 to TRBJ2-3; TCRdb's D call of TRBD1 is untestable without DNA. This CDR3 has 16 residues. Germline V CDR1 and CDR2: MNHEY, SVGEGT. Here the CDR3 reads CASSSGRRGPTDTQYF.

The rearrangement uses TRBV18 and TRBJ1-4. CDR3 length: 13 amino acids. CDR1 is KGHSH and CDR2 is LQKENI in the germline V gene. This CDR3 is CASSLELNEKLFF.

V gene TRBV12-3 or TRBV12-4 combines with J gene TRBJ2-5. This CDR3 spans 11 amino acids. The CDR3 region is CASTNGETQYF.

V gene TRBV5-1 combines with J gene TRBJ2-1; checking the TCRdb D call of TRBD2 is not possible without DNA. The CDR3 loop spans 17 amino acids. Germline CDR1 is SGHRS and CDR2 is YFSETQ. The CDR3 loop reads CASSWDPRGRTYNEQFF.

V is TRBV14 and J is TRBJ1-2. This CDR3 is built from 14 residues. Germline CDR1 and CDR2: SGHDN and FVKESK. The CDR3 loop is CASSQDWSAYGYTF.

This chain uses TRBV18 with TRBJ2-5. This CDR3 comprises 14 residues. Per germline, CDR1 KGHSH and CDR2 LQKENI. The chain's CDR3 is CASSPQNSQETQYF.

V and J are TRBV12-3 or TRBV12-4 and TRBJ2-1; TCRdb calls TRBD1, which cannot be checked without DNA. The CDR3 is made up of 15 amino acids. The CDR3 region is CASSGGSGRGREQFF.

This chain connects TRBV29-1 to TRBJ1-1; there is no DNA to check the TCRdb D call of TRBD1. CDR3 size: 13 residues. Germline V gene sequence: CDR1 SQVTM, CDR2 ANQGSEA. The CDR3 sequence: CSVDEGAGTEAFF.

This sequence joins TRBV12-3 or TRBV12-4 and TRBJ2-1; TCRdb reports TRBD1, a call that lacks DNA to check it against. The length of the CDR3 is 16 residues. This chain's CDR3 is CASSSLQGSSYNEQFF.

CDR3 region: CASSLHGRKTYEQYF. This sequence joins TRBV7-3 and TRBJ2-7. Germline assignment: CDR1 SGHTA and CDR2 FQGTGA. This CDR3 is 15 amino acids long.

The gene calls are TRBV30 and TRBJ1-1; TCRdb's assignment of TRBD1 cannot be checked, as there is no DNA. The germline V gene encodes CDR1 GTSNPN and CDR2 SVGIG (reference sequence). CDR3 length: 14 residues. CDR3 sequence: CAWNRDRRGTEAFF.

The chain combines TRBV29-1 with TRBJ1-1. The CDR3 is 14 amino acids. Germline CDR1 reads SQVTM; CDR2 reads ANQGSEA. CDR3 residues: CSVEGIGMNTEAFF.

The genes are TRBV27 and TRBJ2-1; the D call from TCRdb, TRBD1, cannot be confirmed without DNA. Germline V gene sequence: CDR1 MNHEY, CDR2 SMNVEV (reference sequence). This CDR3 spans 16 amino acids. The CDR3 sequence is CASSLSRGSSYNEQFF.

This chain joins TRBV20-1 and TRBJ1-2; TCRdb's D call, TRBD1, is unchecked because there is no DNA. Germline lookup yields CDR1 DFQATT and CDR2 SNEGSKA (reference sequence). This CDR3 is built from 16 residues. The CDR3 here is CSARRSGTGGVGGYTF.

The gene calls are TRBV5-1 and TRBJ1-1. CDR1 and CDR2 from the germline V gene are SGHRS and YFSETQ. The CDR3 covers 15 residues. This CDR3 is CASSEDGFGNTEAFF.

The chain carries TRBV27 and TRBJ2-4. CDR1 is MNHEY and CDR2 is SMNVEV in the germline V gene (reference sequence). The CDR3 consists of 15 residues. CDR3 sequence: CASSFIKSGKNIQYF.

The genes are TRBV6-6 and TRBJ2-1; TCRdb gives TRBD1 as the D gene, but with no DNA this cannot be confirmed. Germline V CDR1 and CDR2: MNHNY, SVGAGI (reference sequence). The CDR3 length is 13 residues. The CDR3 protein is CASREGGNNEQFF.

V is TRBV4-1 and J is TRBJ1-5; without DNA, the TCRdb call of TRBD1 cannot be checked. CDR1 and CDR2 (germline): MGHRA, YSYEKL. The length of the CDR3 is 14 residues. The CDR3 sequence: CASSQDQGNQPQHF.

The chain carries TRBV4-2 and TRBJ2-3; the D gene TCRdb calls, TRBD2, cannot be checked with no DNA. The CDR3 loop spans 15 amino acids. Germline V gene data show CDR1 as LGHNA and CDR2 as YNFKEQ. CDR3 sequence reads: CASSQDSGITDTQYF.